The entry that follows covers one TCR beta chain sequence. What it binds is unknown. This sample is drawn from a study of cytomegalovirus exposure and HLA in healthy donors. About the study: In a previous analysis, approximately 110 million unique TCR beta sequences were found from roughly 200 million T cells. Most donors, 70% to 85% of a few hundred genotyped, fell in the Caucasian-associated ancestry cluster. General study points: A later examination showed that TCR association rates differed by HLA locus, with DRB1 most and HLA-C fewest. Generally TCR sequences proved uncommon, though certain public TCRs appeared in numerous donors.

Germline V CDR1 and CDR2: MGHRA, YSYEKL. V was clipped by 1 base and J by 4 bases, with 8 bases between them. The CDR3 has 14 amino acids. The PCR used 60 Vbeta and 13 Jbeta primers. The repertoire was sequenced with immunoSEQ multiplex PCR; TCRdb's copy has only in-frame clones and lacks some. The table shows 150,000 to 200,000 clones, with 65% to 80% occurring only once. Sequencing was performed on PBMCs. The V call is TRBV4-1, the J call TRBJ1-5; D perhaps matches TRBD1 (5 bases). This TCR was recovered from a woman aged 40 to 50 in good health and CMV-seronegative. CDR3 in DNA: TGCGCCAGCAGCCAAGCGGGGGAAAATCAGCCCCAGCATTTT. This encodes CASSQAGENQPQHF.